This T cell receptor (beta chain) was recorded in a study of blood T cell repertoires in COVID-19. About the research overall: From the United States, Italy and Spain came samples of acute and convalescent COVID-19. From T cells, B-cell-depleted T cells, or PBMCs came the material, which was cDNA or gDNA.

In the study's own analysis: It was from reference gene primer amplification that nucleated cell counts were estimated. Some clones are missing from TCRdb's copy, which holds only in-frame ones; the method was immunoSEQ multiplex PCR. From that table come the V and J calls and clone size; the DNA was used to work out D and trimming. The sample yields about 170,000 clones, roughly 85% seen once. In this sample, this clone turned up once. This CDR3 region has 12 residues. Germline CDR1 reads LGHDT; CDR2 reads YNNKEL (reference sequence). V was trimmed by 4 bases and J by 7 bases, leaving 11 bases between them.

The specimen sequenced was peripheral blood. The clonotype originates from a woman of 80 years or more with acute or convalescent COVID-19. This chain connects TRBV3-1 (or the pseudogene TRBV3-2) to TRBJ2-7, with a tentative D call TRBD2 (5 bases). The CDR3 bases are TGTGCCAGCAGCCCCGCCTCGGGGGAGCAGTACTTC. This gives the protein CASSPASGEQYF.